This record concerns one T cell receptor (beta chain) sequence. The antigen is unknown. Clinicians in the United States treated all participants with HIV. Running of the v3.0 immunoSEQ assay took place at survey level. Using immunoSEQ multiplex PCR, the repertoire was profiled, and TCRdb retains in-frame clones only, with some absent. The sample has 9,500 to 11,000 clones; under 80% are singletons. The data were taken from a study of long-term antiretroviral therapy in people with HIV. Turning to the study itself: The earliest samples came from an era when ART typically awaited falling CD4 counts.

Study-level points and caveats: HIV repertoires covered narrower CDR3 length ranges than controls did.

CDR1 SGHRS and CDR2 YFSETQ come from the germline V gene. The CDR3 has 14 amino acids. Trimming left V 4 bases short and J 0 bases short, with 10 bases between. This clonotype was sampled from a young man with HIV. Sequenced here: unsorted PBMCs, sampled at the start of antiretroviral therapy, before treatment. This chain uses TRBV5-1 with TRBJ1-1, with a possible D match to TRBD1 (5 bases). The CDR3 region has the DNA TGCGCCAGCAGCCTTTGGGACTTGAACACTGAAGCTTTCTTT. The encoded protein is CASSLWDLNTEAFF. Supplemented by reference TRBV5-1 and TRBJ1-1, the full variable domain reads KAGVTQTPRYLIKTRGQQVTLSCSPISGHRSVSWYQQTPGQGLQFLFEYFSETQRNKGNFPGRFSGRQFSNSRSEMNVSTLELGDSALYLCASSLWDLNTEAFFGQGTRLTVV.